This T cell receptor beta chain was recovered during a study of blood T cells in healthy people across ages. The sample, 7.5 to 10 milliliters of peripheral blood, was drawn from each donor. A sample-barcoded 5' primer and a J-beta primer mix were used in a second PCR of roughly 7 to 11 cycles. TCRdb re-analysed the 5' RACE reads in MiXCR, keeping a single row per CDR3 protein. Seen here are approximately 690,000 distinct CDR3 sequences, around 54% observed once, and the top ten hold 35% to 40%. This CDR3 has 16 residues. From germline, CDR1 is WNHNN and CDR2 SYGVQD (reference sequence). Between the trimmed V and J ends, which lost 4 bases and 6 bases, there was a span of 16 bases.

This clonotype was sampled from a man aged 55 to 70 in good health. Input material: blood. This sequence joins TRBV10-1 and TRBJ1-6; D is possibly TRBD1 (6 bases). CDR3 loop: CASSVYREVRNSPLHF. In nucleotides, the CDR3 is TGCGCCAGCAGTGTGTACAGGGAAGTACGTAATTCACCCCTCCACTTT.